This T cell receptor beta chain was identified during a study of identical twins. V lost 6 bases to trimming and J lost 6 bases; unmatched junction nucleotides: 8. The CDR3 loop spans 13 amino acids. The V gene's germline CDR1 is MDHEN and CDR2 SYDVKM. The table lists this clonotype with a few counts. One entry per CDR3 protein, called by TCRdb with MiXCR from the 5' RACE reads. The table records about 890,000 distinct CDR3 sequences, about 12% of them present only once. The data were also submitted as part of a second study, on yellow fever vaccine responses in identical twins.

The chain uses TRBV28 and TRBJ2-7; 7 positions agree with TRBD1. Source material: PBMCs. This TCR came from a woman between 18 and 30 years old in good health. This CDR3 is CASRTGMVFEQYF. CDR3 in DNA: TGTGCCAGCAGGACAGGGATGGTTTTCGAGCAGTACTTC. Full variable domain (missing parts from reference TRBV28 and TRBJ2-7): DVKVTQSSRYLVKRTGEKVFLECVQDMDHENMFWYRQDPGLGLRLIYFSYDVKMKEKGDIPEGYSVSREKKERFSLILESASTNQTSMYLCASRTGMVFEQYFGPGTRLTVT.